One TCR beta chain is described in this entry. Its antigen remains unknown. Using immunoSEQ multiplex PCR, the repertoire was profiled, and TCRdb retains in-frame clones only, with some absent. The repertoire holds about 180,000 clones, with around 88% as singletons. The sample is drawn from a study of T cell responses to AZD1222 COVID-19 vaccine. Study-wide findings and caveats: Nearly half of spike-specific TCRs reportedly target variant regions that are unmutated in the B.1.351 and B.1.1.7 variants. Dominant CD4 TCR responses targeted spike regions 160-218 and 743-854. Clonal diversity was possibly underestimated; the donors were predominantly white British and more often female.

The CDR3 extends over 16 amino acids. V was cut by 0 bases and J by 3 bases, with 9 bases left in between. Looked up from germline, CDR1 is LGHDT and CDR2 is YNNKEL (reference sequence). The source was peripheral blood, collected on day 0 of AZD1222 vaccination. The TCR comes from an adult in good health. The rearrangement links TRBV3-1 (or the pseudogene TRBV3-2) to TRBJ2-6; D gene uncertain. CDR3 protein: CASSQEVYSGANVLTF. CDR3 nucleotides: TGTGCCAGCAGCCAAGAGGTTTATAGTGGGGCCAACGTCCTGACTTTC.